This TCR beta chain was sequenced during a study of T cell responses to AZD1222 COVID-19 vaccine. Findings of the study overall: Without day 14 samples, only post-peak T cell repertoires were studied. Possibly, clonal diversity was underestimated; donors were largely white British and included more females. A rise in Spike-specific TCR breadth and depth followed two AZD1222 doses.

To note about this clone: Antigen specificity is unknown.

Assay used: immunoSEQ multiplex PCR; TCRdb lists only in-frame clones, some missing. The sample holds 150,000 to 200,000 clones; 90% to 95% are singletons and the top ten take approximately 0.6%. Germline lookup yields CDR1 MRHNA and CDR2 SNTAGT. V lost 5 bases and J lost 6; bases outside the gene matches: 7. This CDR3 comprises 16 residues. V usage is TRBV6-4 and J usage is TRBJ2-2; 12 bases line up with TRBD2. This specimen was peripheral blood, taken on day 0 of AZD1222 vaccination. The sequence was collected from an adult in good health. CDR3 nucleotide sequence: TGTGCCAGCAGTCCGTCGACTAGCGGGAGCCCCGGGGAGCTGTTTTTT. Protein sequence: CASSPSTSGSPGELFF.